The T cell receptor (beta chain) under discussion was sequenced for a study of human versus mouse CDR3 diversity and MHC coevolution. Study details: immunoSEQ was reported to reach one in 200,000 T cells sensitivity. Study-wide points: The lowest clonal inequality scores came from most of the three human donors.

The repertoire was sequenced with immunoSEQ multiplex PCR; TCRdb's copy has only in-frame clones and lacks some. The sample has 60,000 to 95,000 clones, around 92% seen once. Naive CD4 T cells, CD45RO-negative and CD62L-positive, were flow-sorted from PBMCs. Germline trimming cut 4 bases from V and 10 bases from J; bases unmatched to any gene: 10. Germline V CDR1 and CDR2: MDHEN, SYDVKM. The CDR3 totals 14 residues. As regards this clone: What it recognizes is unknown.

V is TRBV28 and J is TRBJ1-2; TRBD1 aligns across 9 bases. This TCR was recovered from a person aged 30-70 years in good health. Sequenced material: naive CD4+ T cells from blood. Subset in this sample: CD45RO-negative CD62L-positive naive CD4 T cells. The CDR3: CASSSSGTGLHYTF. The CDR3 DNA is TGTGCCAGCAGTTCCTCGGGGACAGGGCTTCACTACACCTTC.